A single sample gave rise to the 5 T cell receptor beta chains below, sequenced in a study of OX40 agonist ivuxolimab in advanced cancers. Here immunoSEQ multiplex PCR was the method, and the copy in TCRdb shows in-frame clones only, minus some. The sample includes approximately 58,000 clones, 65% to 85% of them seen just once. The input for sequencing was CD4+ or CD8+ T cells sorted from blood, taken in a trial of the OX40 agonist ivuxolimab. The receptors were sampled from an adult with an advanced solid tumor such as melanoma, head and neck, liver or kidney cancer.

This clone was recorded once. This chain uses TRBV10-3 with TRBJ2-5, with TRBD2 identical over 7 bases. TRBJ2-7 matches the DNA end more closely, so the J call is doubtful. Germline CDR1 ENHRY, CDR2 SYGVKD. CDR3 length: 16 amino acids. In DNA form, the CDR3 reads TGTGCCATCAGTTCCACCCCTAGCGGAGTCTCCTACGAGCAGTACTTC. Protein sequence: CAISSTPSGVSYEQYF.

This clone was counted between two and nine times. The CDR3 reads CASTRLAGFDEQFF. CDR3 coding DNA: TGCGCCAGCACACGACTAGCGGGATTTGATGAGCAGTTCTTC. J is TRBJ2-1 and V is TRBV10-2, with 11 positions matching TRBD2. The germline V gene has CDR1 WSHSY and CDR2 SAAADI. V shed 7 bases, J shed 8 bases, and the junction held 7 bases outside the gene matches. CDR3 length: 14 amino acids.

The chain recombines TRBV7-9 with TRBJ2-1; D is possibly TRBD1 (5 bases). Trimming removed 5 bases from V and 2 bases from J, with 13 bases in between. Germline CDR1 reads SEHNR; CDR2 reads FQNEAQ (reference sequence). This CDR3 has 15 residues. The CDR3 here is CASSPRVVPYNEQFF. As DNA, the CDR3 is TGTGCCAGCAGCCCCAGGGTTGTCCCCTACAATGAGCAGTTCTTC.

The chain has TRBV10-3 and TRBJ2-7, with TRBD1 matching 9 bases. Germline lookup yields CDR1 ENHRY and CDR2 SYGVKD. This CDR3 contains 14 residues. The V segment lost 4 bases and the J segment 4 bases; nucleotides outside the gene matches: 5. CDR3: CAISGGQGTYEQYF. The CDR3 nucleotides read TGTGCCATCAGTGGGGGACAGGGAACATACGAGCAGTACTTC.

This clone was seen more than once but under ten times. Here the CDR3 reads CASSIGTNYGYTF. CDR3 nucleotides: TGTGCCAGCAGCATTGGGACGAACTATGGCTACACCTTC. The chain links TRBV7-9 to TRBJ1-2, with D tentatively TRBD1 (5 bases). Per the germline V gene, CDR1 is SEHNR and CDR2 is FQNEAQ (reference sequence). This CDR3 region has 13 residues. V was pared by 5 bases and J by 2 bases, with 9 bases between.